Included here is one T cell receptor beta chain sequence, with context. Its antigen is as yet unknown. The sample comes from a study of cytomegalovirus exposure and HLA in healthy donors. Findings and caveats of the study: The study listed some 160 cytomegalovirus-associated TCR beta chains.

Primers for the PCR totalled 60 Vbeta and 13 Jbeta. Using immunoSEQ multiplex PCR, the repertoire was profiled, and TCRdb retains in-frame clones only, with some absent. The sample contains about 200,000 clones, around 80% of which appear only once. The TCR comes from a boy aged 2 to 10 in good health and CMV-seronegative. Material for sequencing was PBMCs.

The CDR3 region is CASSPVRVSYNEQFF. CDR3 in DNA: TGTGCCAGCAGCCCCGTGAGGGTTTCCTACAATGAGCAGTTCTTC. The genes are TRBV9 and TRBJ2-1, with D possibly TRBD2 on 5 matching bases. Germline V lookup: CDR1 SGDLS, CDR2 YYNGEE. V was trimmed by 4 bases and J by 1 base, leaving 12 bases between them. The CDR3 covers 15 residues.